This T cell receptor (beta chain) derives from a study of Graves' ophthalmopathy and Graves' hyperthyroidism. This CDR3 is built from 20 residues. Germline V gene lookup returns CDR1 SGDLS and CDR2 YYNGEE. The authors diagnosed from clinical symptoms, serum thyroxine, TRAb, thyroid ultrasound and orbital computed tomography. For repertoire sequencing, the TCR beta CDR3 regions were amplified from RNA transcripts. The library came from an HTBI-primed first-round RT-PCR and a second-round multiplex PCR. TCRdb reanalysed the multiplex PCR reads using MiXCR and keeps one entry per CDR3 protein. The profile shows 1 million to 1.3 million distinct CDR3 sequences, 35% to 40% of them singletons. About this clonotype: Its antigen is not identified. With a much larger clone just one base away, this may be a read error.

Study findings and constraints: Ophthalmopathy versus stable hyperthyroidism: 13-signature model gave around 90% sensitivity, 81.08% specificity. Blood shared most expanded thyroid clonotypes above 0.001 frequency. The model's ophthalmopathy progression predictions had approximately 71% sensitivity and about 72% specificity.

The sequenced sample was peripheral blood or thyroid tissue (not recorded which). The clonotype comes from an adult man with Graves' hyperthyroidism. The V call is TRBV9, the J call TRBJ1-4; 12 nucleotides align to TRBD1. The CDR3 nucleotides are TGTGCCAGCAGCCCGACGCTGGGACAGGGGGCGCGACGGACTAATGAAAAACCGTTTTTT. Residues: CASSPTLGQGARRTNEKPFF.